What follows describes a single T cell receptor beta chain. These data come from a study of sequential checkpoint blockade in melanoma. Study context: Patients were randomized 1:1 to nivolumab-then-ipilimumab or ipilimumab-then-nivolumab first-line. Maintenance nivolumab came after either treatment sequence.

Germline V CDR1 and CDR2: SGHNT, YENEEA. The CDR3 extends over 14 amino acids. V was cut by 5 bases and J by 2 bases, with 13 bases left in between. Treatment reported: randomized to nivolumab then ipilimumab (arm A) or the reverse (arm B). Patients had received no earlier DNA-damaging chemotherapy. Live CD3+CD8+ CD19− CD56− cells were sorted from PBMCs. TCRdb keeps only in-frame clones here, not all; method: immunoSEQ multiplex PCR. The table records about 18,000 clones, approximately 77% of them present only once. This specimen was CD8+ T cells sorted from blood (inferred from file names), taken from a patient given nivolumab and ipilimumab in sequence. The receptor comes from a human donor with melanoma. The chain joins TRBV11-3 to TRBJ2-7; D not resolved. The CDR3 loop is CASSGWADTYEQYF. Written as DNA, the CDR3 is TGTGCCAGCAGCGGGTGGGCCGACACCTACGAGCAGTACTTC. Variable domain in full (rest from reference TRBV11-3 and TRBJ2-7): EAGVVQSPRYKIIEKKQPVAFWCNPISGHNTLYWYLQNLGQGPELLIRYENEEAVDDSQLPKDRFSAERLKGVDSTLKIQPAELGDSAVYLCASSGWADTYEQYFGPGTRLTVT.